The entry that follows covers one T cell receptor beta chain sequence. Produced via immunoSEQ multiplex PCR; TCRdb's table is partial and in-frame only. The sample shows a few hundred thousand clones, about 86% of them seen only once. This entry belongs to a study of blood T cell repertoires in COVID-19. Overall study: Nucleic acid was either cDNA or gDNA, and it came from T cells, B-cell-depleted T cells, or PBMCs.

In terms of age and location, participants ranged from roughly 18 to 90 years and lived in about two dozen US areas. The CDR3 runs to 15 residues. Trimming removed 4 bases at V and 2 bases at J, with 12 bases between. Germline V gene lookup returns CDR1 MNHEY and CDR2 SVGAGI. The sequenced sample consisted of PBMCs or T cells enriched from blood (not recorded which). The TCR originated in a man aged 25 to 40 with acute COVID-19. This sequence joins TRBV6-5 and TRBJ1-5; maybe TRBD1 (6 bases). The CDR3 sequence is CASSSRQAGNQPQHF. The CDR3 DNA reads TGTGCCAGCAGTTCTAGACAGGCCGGCAATCAGCCCCAGCATTTT.